The 27 T cell receptor beta chains below come from one sample, sequenced in a study of cytomegalovirus exposure and HLA in healthy donors. PCR employed 60 Vbeta and 13 Jbeta primers. The table came from immunoSEQ multiplex PCR; TCRdb's copy has only in-frame clones and leaves some out. The table shows 150,000 or so clones, with approximately 75% occurring only once. Sequenced material: PBMCs. These receptors were collected from a man between 18 and 35 years old in good health and CMV-seronegative.

The V call is TRBV9, the J call TRBJ2-1; D is unresolved. The V end lost 6 bases, the J end lost 3 bases, and 13 bases lay between the germline ends. The CDR3 length is 14 residues. The germline V gene encodes CDR1 SGDLS and CDR2 YYNGEE. The CDR3 loop is CASTRDWLYNEQFF. CDR3 coding DNA: TGTGCCAGCACCAGAGACTGGCTCTACAATGAGCAGTTCTTC.

The chain has TRBV4-1 and TRBJ1-2, with D maybe TRBD1 (5 bases). The ends were cut back, 0 bases at V and 5 bases at J, with 7 bases in the middle. CDR3 length: 13 amino acids. Germline-derived CDR1 and CDR2 are MGHRA and YSYEKL. CDR3 region: CASSQDRVYGYTF. The DNA of the CDR3 is TGCGCCAGCAGCCAAGACAGGGTTTATGGCTACACCTTC.

The J gene is TRBJ1-1, the V gene TRBV6-5; TRBD1 matches 10 bases. The V gene's germline CDR1 is MNHEY and CDR2 SVGAGI. The CDR3 runs to 15 residues. J gave up 2 bases and V 5 bases, and 5 bases lay outside the gene matches. CDR3 bases: TGTGCCAGCAGTGGGAGGACAGGGGGAAACACTGAAGCTTTCTTT. Amino acid sequence: CASSGRTGGNTEAFF.

V is TRBV2 and J is TRBJ2-2; 10 nucleotides agree with TRBD1. J was trimmed by 4 bases and V by 6 bases; bases with no gene match: 5. The germline CDR1 and CDR2 sequences are SNHLY and FYNNEI. This CDR3 spans 15 amino acids. CDR3 bases: TGTGCCAGCAGAAGATGGACAGGGGGCACCGGGGAGCTGTTTTTT. Protein sequence: CASRRWTGGTGELFF.

The rearrangement uses TRBV5-1 and TRBJ2-7; 7 bases agree with TRBD2. J gave up 6 bases and V 0 bases, and 6 bases lay outside the gene matches. The CDR3 spans 14 residues. Germline CDR1 SGHRS, CDR2 YFSETQ. The CDR3 spells CASSLDPGGSEQYF. CDR3 coding DNA: TGCGCCAGCAGCTTGGATCCGGGAGGAAGCGAGCAGTACTTC.

This sequence joins TRBV7-8 and TRBJ2-1; 9 bases agree with TRBD1. The CDR3 sequence is 16 residues long. The J segment lost 9 bases and the V segment lost 3 bases, leaving 12 bases of the junction unmatched. The germline CDR1 and CDR2 sequences are SGHVS and FQNEAQ. CDR3 nucleotides: TGTGCCAGCAGCTTGACCGGGACAGGGAACTTCGGTGAGCAGTTCTTC. As protein: CASSLTGTGNFGEQFF. The full variable domain, in which reference TRBV7-8 and TRBJ2-1 provide the parts outside the CDR3, is GAGVSQSPRYKVAKRGQDVALRCDPISGHVSLFWYQQALGQGPEFLTYFQNEAQLDKSGLPSDRFFAERPEGSVSTLKIQRTQQEDSAVYLCASSLTGTGNFGEQFFGPGTRLTVL.

This chain uses TRBV2 with TRBJ1-3; a weak D match, TRBD1 (6 bases). Trimming shortened V by 6 bases and J by 2 bases, and 11 bases separated the two germline ends. In germline, CDR1 is SNHLY, CDR2 FYNNEI. The CDR3 covers 14 residues. The CDR3 region is CASSTGIPGNTIYF. Written as DNA, the CDR3 is TGTGCCAGCAGCACAGGGATTCCTGGAAACACCATATATTTT.

Notes on this clone: An end of the junction differs from the germline gene, which may be a read error. The chain employs TRBV4-1 and TRBJ2-6; 12 nucleotides match TRBD1. The germline V gene encodes CDR1 MGHRA and CDR2 YSYEKL. This CDR3 contains 18 residues. The CDR3 nucleotides are TGCGCCAGCAGCCAAGCGGGACAGGGGGCGACTGGGGCCAACGGCCTGACTTTC. Translation: CASSQAGQGATGANGLTF.

The rearrangement links TRBV18 to TRBJ2-5; D is perhaps TRBD1 (7 bases). Trimming took off 1 base at V and 6 bases at J, with 12 bases between the two ends. In germline, CDR1 is KGHSH, CDR2 LQKENI. The CDR3 has 14 residues. CDR3 bases: TGTGCCAGCTCACCACTCAGGGGGGCCCAGACCCAGTACTTC. Translation: CASSPLRGAQTQYF.

The chain recombines TRBV30 with TRBJ1-2; possibly TRBD1 for D (6 bases). This CDR3 is 12 amino acids long. The germline gives CDR1 GTSNPN, CDR2 SVGIG (reference sequence). Trimming removed 1 base at V and 4 bases at J, with 7 bases between. CDR3 residues: CAWSEQGYGYTF. The CDR3 DNA reads as TGTGCCTGGAGTGAACAGGGCTATGGCTACACCTTC.

The chain has TRBV5-4 and TRBJ2-1, with D possibly matching TRBD1 (5 bases). The V end lost 4 bases, the J end lost 0 bases, and 11 bases lay between the germline ends. CDR1 is SGHNT and CDR2 is YYREEE in the germline V gene (reference sequence). This CDR3 has 15 amino acids. Here the CDR3 DNA reads TGTGCCAGCAGCCAAGACAGTAGCTCCTACAATGAGCAGTTCTTC. Its translation: CASSQDSSSYNEQFF.

The sample holds a few counts of this clone. At one end, the junction sequence differs from germline, possibly due to a read error. The gene calls are TRBV7-9 and TRBJ1-2; 8 bases are shared with TRBD1. Germline lookup yields CDR1 SEHNR and CDR2 FQNEAQ (reference sequence). There are 16 residues in the CDR3. The CDR3 coding sequence is TGTTCCAGCAGCTCCCCATCACAGGGGGCTAACTATGGCTACACCTTC. This sequence encodes CSSSSPSQGANYGYTF.

The V call is TRBV7-9, the J call TRBJ2-1, with D tentatively TRBD2 (6 bases). Germline-derived CDR1 and CDR2 are SEHNR and FQNEAQ (reference sequence). V lost 4 bases, J lost 7 bases, and 11 bases lay in between. This CDR3 is built from 13 residues. The CDR3: CASSSSTSNEQFF. The CDR3 DNA reads TGTGCCAGCAGCTCCTCGACTAGTAATGAGCAGTTCTTC. The full variable domain, with the rest looked up from reference TRBV7-9 and TRBJ2-1, is DTGVSQNPRHKITKRGQNVTFRCDPISEHNRLYWYRQTLGQGPEFLTYFQNEAQLEKSRLLSDRFSAERPKGSFSTLEIQRTEQGDSAMYLCASSSSTSNEQFFGPGTRLTVL.

In its sample, this clone was seen a few times. This rearrangement joins TRBV11-2 to TRBJ2-7, with D possibly TRBD1 on 6 matching bases. The CDR3 sequence is 15 residues long. V shed 0 bases and J shed 4 bases, with 13 bases lying between them. The germline gives CDR1 SGHAT, CDR2 FQNNGV. The CDR3 protein is CASSLDRQVVYEQYV. Here the CDR3 DNA reads TGTGCCAGCAGCTTAGATAGACAGGTAGTGTACGAGCAGTACGTC.

The V call is TRBV29-1, the J call TRBJ1-1; D is uncertain. V was trimmed by 3 bases and J by 5 bases, leaving 10 bases between them. The germline CDR1 and CDR2 sequences are SQVTM and ANQGSEA. The CDR3 spans 12 residues. The CDR3 DNA reads TGCAGCGTTGAGTCTTGGCGGACTGAAGCTTTCTTT. Protein product: CSVESWRTEAFF.

This clone showed up just once. The CDR3 loop is CASSLIRDKQFF. CDR3 in DNA: TGTGCCAGCAGTTTAATCCGGGACAAGCAGTTCTTC. The chain recombines TRBV28 with TRBJ2-1, with D possibly being TRBD1 (6 bases). Trimming took off 2 bases at V and 11 bases at J, with 10 bases between the two ends. The CDR3 sequence is 12 residues long. Germline V gene lookup returns CDR1 MDHEN and CDR2 SYDVKM.

J is TRBJ2-1 and V is TRBV5-1; possibly TRBD1 for D (5 bases). CDR3 length: 13 amino acids. The germline V gene has CDR1 SGHRS and CDR2 YFSETQ. V was trimmed by 3 bases and J by 4 bases, leaving 8 bases between them. The CDR3 is CASSSTGYNEQFF. The CDR3 nucleotides are TGCGCCAGCAGCTCCACAGGATACAATGAGCAGTTCTTC.

V usage is TRBV9 and J usage is TRBJ1-3; D is perhaps TRBD1 (6 bases). V was shortened by 2 bases and J by 9 bases, with 15 bases between the two germline ends. The CDR3 contains 14 residues. Germline-derived CDR1 and CDR2 are SGDLS and YYNGEE. The CDR3 nucleotides read TGTGCCAGCAGCGTGGGAAACCCCAGGGGCACCATATATTTT. Translation gives CASSVGNPRGTIYF. Drawing the rest from reference TRBV9 and TRBJ1-3, the complete variable domain is DSGVTQTPKHLITATGQRVTLRCSPRSGDLSVYWYQQSLDQGLQFLIQYYNGEERAKGNILERFSAQQFPDLHSELNLSSLELGDSALYFCASSVGNPRGTIYFGEGSWLTVV.

This clone was recorded a few times. The chain links TRBV28 to TRBJ1-2; 12 positions match TRBD1. J gave up 6 bases and V 11 bases, and 10 bases lay outside the gene matches. The CDR3 totals 14 residues. Germline values: CDR1 MDHEN, CDR2 SYDVKM. For the CDR3, the DNA is TGTGCCGGAGCACCGGGACAGGGGGCCCATGGCTACACCTTC. Its translation is CAGAPGQGAHGYTF.

A single count supports this clone. The chain carries TRBV19 and TRBJ1-4; 7 bases agree with TRBD1. This CDR3 has 14 residues. The junction had 7 bases not matched to a gene; V was cut back by 4 bases and J by 8 bases. Germline CDR1 is LNHDA and CDR2 is SQIVND (reference sequence). The CDR3 sequence: CASSTTGREEKLFF. The CDR3 DNA reads as TGTGCCAGTAGTACGACAGGGCGGGAAGAAAAACTGTTTTTT. Full variable domain (rest looked up from reference TRBV19 and TRBJ1-4): DGGITQSPKYLFRKEGQNVTLSCEQNLNHDAMYWYRQDPGQGLRLIYYSQIVNDFQKGDIAEGYSVSREKKESFPLTVTSAQKNPTAFYLCASSTTGREEKLFFGSGTQLSVL.

J is TRBJ1-3 and V is TRBV4-1, with a tentative D call TRBD1 (5 bases). The length of the CDR3 is 18 residues. Germline V gene sequence: CDR1 MGHRA, CDR2 YSYEKL. Trimming took off 1 base at V and 0 bases at J, with 16 bases between the two ends. The CDR3 spells CASSQGLKGFYSGNTIYF. For the CDR3, the DNA is TGCGCCAGCAGCCAAGGACTCAAGGGGTTTTACTCTGGAAACACCATATATTTT.

This clone has a handful of counts. An end of the junction does not agree with germline; a read error may underlie this. The V and J genes are TRBV6-4 and TRBJ2-6; a weak D match, TRBD1 (5 bases). CDR1 and CDR2 from the germline V gene are MRHNA and SNTAGT. This CDR3 spans 15 amino acids. This chain's CDR3 is CASSDSGAGANGLTF. The CDR3 DNA reads as TGTGCCAGCAGTGACTCAGGGGCTGGGGCCAACGGCCTGACTTTC.

This clone was detected only a few times. The chain has TRBV11-3 and TRBJ2-5; 9 nucleotides match TRBD1. This CDR3 spans 15 amino acids. J lost 5 bases, V lost 4 bases, and 8 bases had no gene match. In germline, CDR1 is SGHNT, CDR2 YENEEA. This CDR3 reads CASSSQGARRETQYF. CDR3 DNA sequence: TGTGCCAGCAGCTCACAGGGGGCGCGGCGGGAGACCCAGTACTTC.

This clone has more than one count but fewer than ten. V gene TRBV6-5 combines with J gene TRBJ2-2, with TRBD1 matching 10 bases. In germline, CDR1 is MNHEY, CDR2 SVGAGI. The CDR3 extends over 15 amino acids. V shed 5 bases and J 3 bases; nucleotides not matched to a gene: 3. CDR3: CASSVGQGYTGELFF. The CDR3, as DNA: TGTGCCAGCAGTGTGGGACAGGGGTACACCGGGGAGCTGTTTTTT.

This chain joins TRBV6-5 and TRBJ2-2; no clear D gene. V gave up 5 bases and J gave up 4 bases, with 5 bases separating them. Germline CDR1 is MNHEY and CDR2 is SVGAGI. There are 12 residues in the CDR3. As DNA, the CDR3 is TGTGCCAGCAGTGACACCACCGGGGAGCTGTTTTTT. It is translated as CASSDTTGELFF.

The chain carries TRBV19 and TRBJ2-2; TRBD1 matches at 8 bases. The CDR3 is 14 residues long. Germline assignment: CDR1 LNHDA and CDR2 SQIVND (reference sequence). Trimming cost V 2 bases and J 7 bases; bases outside gene matches: 3. The CDR3 DNA reads TGTGCCAGTAGTATACAGGGGGCTCACGGGGAGCTGTTTTTT. Translation: CASSIQGAHGELFF. The variable domain in full, with the rest retrieved from reference TRBV19 and TRBJ2-2, is DGGITQSPKYLFRKEGQNVTLSCEQNLNHDAMYWYRQDPGQGLRLIYYSQIVNDFQKGDIAEGYSVSREKKESFPLTVTSAQKNPTAFYLCASSIQGAHGELFFGEGSRLTVL.

V usage is TRBV6-1 and J usage is TRBJ2-3, with D tentatively TRBD2 (5 bases). There are 14 residues in the CDR3. Trimming left V 3 bases short and J 2 bases short, with 9 bases between. Germline CDR1 is MNHNS and CDR2 is SASEGT. CDR3 residues: CASSDKGATDTQYF. In nucleotides, the CDR3 is TGTGCCAGCAGTGACAAGGGAGCCACAGATACGCAGTATTTT.